This entry describes one TCR beta chain. Its antigen is unknown. No base qualities exist here, and no much larger clone lies one base off it. The data belong to a study of blood T cell repertoires in COVID-19 (dated by TCRdb to 2020 to 2022). For the study in its entirety: Samples from collaborators originated in the United States, Italy and Spain and spanned both the acute and convalescent phases of COVID-19. The prospective study material was composed of cDNA or gDNA derived from T cells, B-cell-depleted T cells, or PBMCs. Subjects who had been exposed to COVID-19, were actively infected with it, or had recovered from it provided the deeply sampled blood TCRbeta repertoires that made up the dataset. A freely available public database, intended as a resource for researchers studying the immune response to SARS-CoV-2, is where the repertoires were released. Samples came from the ongoing ImmuneRACE study (first 160 participants) plus 1,254 subjects from 6 global collaborators. Nearly every sample came with metadata listing a de-identified subject ID, COVID-19 status, age in years and sex. Where available, HLA class I and class II types were taken from metadata supplied by the sample provider and were not determined by assay-based typing. Study-level results and caveats: The amount of clinical and demographic metadata varied by source and participant and was provided uncurated.

TCRbeta CDR3 regions were amplified from genomic DNA by means of the immunoSEQ Assay, a bias-controlled multiplex PCR. Concerning the study's data processing: Nucleated cell counts per sample were estimated from amplification of reference gene primers within the assay. To quantify the absolute abundance of each unique TCRbeta CDR3 rearrangement, sequence reads were collapsed and filtered. For each sample, productive Simpson clonality was calculated by taking the square root of Simpson's diversity index across productive rearrangements. Entries here come from immuneACCESS through TCRdb and include only in-frame sequences with V and J called. Some clones fail to appear in such tables; in the studies checked, an unresolved V gene covers under half of the shortfall, and the cause of the remainder is unknown. Clone size and V and J calls were adopted from that table, with D and trimming inferred from the DNA. This sample has around 46,000 clones in its table, and 86% of those were observed once. Of the sample, approximately 3% falls within the top ten clones.

In the prospective study, participants were 18 to 89 years old, resided in about two dozen geographic areas of the United States, and were enrolled through a virtual design. Cohort assignment in the prospective study relied on participant-reported clinical history from a screening survey and a study questionnaire. For ImmuneRACE Cohort 3, a participant was defined as recovered based on two consecutive negative NP/OP PCR tests, clearance by a healthcare professional, or resolution of symptoms. In the prospective study, whole blood, serum and a nasopharyngeal or oropharyngeal swab were collected from each participant by mobile phlebotomists. Additional blood draws and questionnaires over an approximately 2-month period could optionally be provided by prospective study participants. Blood samples from the prospective study were shipped frozen or at room temperature prior to DNA extraction. For this chain, trimming is 1 base at the V end and 5 bases at the J end, and the number of junction bases without a gene match is 16. The CDR3 spans 19 residues, from the cysteine through the phenylalanine. The sequence is cut down to CDR3 DNA, 57 bases in frame from base 1. CDR1 and CDR2 are read off the germline V gene as SGHTA and FQGNSA.

The chain was built from TRBV7-2 and TRBJ2-1, and TRBD2 matches 8 of the central bases. This TCR was sampled from a woman aged 45-65 years who had recovered from COVID-19. The sequenced sample consisted of PBMCs or T cells enriched from blood (not recorded which). The CDR3 reads CASSLGTGGTGGVHNEQFF. The DNA sequence reads TGTGCCAGCAGCTTAGGGACGGGGGGAACGGGAGGGGTCCACAATGAGCAGTTCTTC.